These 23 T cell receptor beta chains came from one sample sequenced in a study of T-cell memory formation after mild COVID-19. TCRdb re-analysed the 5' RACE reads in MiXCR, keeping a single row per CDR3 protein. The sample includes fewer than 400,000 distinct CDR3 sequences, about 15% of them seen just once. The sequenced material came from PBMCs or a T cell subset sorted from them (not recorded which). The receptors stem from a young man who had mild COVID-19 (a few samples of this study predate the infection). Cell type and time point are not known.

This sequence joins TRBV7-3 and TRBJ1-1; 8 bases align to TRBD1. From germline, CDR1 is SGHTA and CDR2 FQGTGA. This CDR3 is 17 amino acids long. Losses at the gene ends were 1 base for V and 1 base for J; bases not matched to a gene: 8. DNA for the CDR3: TGTGCCAGCAGCTTAATGAGGGGGGACAGGAGGAACACTGAAGCTTTCTTT. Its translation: CASSLMRGDRRNTEAFF.

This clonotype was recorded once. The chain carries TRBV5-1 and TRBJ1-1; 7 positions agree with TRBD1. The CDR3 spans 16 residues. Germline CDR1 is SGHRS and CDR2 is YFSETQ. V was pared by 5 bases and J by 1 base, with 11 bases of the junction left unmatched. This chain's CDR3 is CASSWGGGRENTEAFF. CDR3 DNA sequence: TGCGCCAGCAGTTGGGGAGGGGGCCGAGAGAACACTGAAGCTTTCTTT.

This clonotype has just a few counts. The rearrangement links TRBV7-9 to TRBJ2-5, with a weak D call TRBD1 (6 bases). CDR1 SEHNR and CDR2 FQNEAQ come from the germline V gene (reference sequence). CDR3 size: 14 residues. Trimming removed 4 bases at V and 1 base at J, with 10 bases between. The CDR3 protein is CASSSRTAQETQYF. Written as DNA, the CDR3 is TGTGCCAGCAGCTCACGGACAGCCCAAGAGACCCAGTACTTC.

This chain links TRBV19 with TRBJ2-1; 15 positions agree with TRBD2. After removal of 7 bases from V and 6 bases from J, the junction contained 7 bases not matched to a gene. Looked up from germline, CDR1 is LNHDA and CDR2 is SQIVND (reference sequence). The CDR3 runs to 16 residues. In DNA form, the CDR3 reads TGTGCCAGTACACGGACTAGCGGGGGGGAACCCAATGAGCAGTTCTTC. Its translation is CASTRTSGGEPNEQFF.

CDR3 region: CASSRVGQPQHF. CDR3 coding DNA: TGTGCCAGCTCGCGGGTCGGCCAGCCCCAGCATTTT. The chain couples TRBV12-3 or TRBV12-4 to TRBJ1-5, with D unresolved. This CDR3 has 12 amino acids. V shed 8 bases and J shed 7 bases, with 12 bases lying between them.

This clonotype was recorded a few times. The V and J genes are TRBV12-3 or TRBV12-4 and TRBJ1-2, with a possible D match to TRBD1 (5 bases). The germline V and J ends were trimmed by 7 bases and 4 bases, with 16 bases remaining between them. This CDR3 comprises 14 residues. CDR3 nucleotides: TGTGCCAGCACCCTTAGGAGACAGTTCTATGGCTACACCTTC. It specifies CASTLRRQFYGYTF.

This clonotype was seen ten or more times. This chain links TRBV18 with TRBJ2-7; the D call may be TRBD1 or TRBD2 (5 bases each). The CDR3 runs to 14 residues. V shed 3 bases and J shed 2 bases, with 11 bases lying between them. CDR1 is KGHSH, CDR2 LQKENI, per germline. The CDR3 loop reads CASSPSGTPYEQYF. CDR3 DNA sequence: TGTGCCAGCTCACCGTCCGGGACCCCCTACGAGCAGTACTTC.

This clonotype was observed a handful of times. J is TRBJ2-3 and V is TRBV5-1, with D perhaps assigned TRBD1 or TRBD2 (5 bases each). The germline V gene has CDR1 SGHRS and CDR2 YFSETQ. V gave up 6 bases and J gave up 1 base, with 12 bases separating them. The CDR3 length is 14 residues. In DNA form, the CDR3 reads TGCGCCAGCACGGGGCCATCGGGCACAGATACGCAGTATTTT. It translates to CASTGPSGTDTQYF.

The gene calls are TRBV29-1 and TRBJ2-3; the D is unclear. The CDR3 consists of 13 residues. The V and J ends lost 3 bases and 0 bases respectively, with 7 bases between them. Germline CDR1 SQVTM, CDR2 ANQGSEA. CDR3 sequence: CSVEGVSTDTQYF. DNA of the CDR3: TGCAGCGTTGAGGGCGTTAGCACAGATACGCAGTATTTT.

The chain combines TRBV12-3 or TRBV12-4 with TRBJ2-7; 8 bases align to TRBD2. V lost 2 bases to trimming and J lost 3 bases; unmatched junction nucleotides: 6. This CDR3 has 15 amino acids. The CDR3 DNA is TGTGCCAGCAGTTTAAACCCCCGGGGGGGCTACGAGCAGTACTTC. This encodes CASSLNPRGGYEQYF.

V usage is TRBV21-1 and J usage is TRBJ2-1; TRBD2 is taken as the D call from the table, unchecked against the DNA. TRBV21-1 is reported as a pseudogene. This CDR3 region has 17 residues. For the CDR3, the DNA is TGTGCCCACAGGGGGGCTAGCGGGGGAGCCAAAGGGGATGAGCAGTTCTTC. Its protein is CAHRGASGGAKGDEQFF.

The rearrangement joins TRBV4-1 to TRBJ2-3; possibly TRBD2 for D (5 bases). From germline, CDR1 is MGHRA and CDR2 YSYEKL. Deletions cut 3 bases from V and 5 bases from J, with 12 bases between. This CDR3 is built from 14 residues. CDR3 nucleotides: TGCGCCAGCAGCCACCCACCACGGGGAGATACGCAGTATTTT. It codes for CASSHPPRGDTQYF.

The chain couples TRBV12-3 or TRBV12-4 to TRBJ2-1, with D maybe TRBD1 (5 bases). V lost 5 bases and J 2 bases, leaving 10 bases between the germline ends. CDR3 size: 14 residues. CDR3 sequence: CASSARVTYNEQFF. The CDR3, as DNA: TGTGCCAGCAGTGCCAGGGTAACCTACAATGAGCAGTTCTTC.

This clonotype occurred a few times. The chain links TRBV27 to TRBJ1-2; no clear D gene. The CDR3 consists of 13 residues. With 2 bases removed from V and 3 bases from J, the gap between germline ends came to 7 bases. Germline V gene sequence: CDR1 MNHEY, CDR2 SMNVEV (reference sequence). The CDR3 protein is CASSLTADYGYTF. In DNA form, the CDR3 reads TGTGCCAGCAGTTTAACAGCCGACTATGGCTACACCTTC.

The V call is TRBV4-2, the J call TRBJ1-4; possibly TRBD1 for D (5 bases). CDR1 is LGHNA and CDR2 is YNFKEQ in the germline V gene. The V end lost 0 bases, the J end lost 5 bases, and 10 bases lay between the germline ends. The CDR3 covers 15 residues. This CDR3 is CASSQDPTENEKLFF. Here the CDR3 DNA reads TGTGCCAGCAGCCAAGACCCGACAGAGAATGAAAAACTGTTTTTT.

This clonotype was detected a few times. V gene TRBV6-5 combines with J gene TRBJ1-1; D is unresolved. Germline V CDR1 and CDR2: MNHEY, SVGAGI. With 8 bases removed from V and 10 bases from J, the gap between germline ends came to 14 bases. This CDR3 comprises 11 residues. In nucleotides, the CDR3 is TGTGCCAGCCGCCTGGACCGGAGAGCTTTCTTT. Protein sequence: CASRLDRRAFF.

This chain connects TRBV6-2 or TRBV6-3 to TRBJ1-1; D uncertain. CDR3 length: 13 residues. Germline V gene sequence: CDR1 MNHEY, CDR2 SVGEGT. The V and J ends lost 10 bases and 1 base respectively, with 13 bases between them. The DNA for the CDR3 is TGTGCCACCAACTTCGACCCGAACACTGAAGCTTTCTTT. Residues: CATNFDPNTEAFF.

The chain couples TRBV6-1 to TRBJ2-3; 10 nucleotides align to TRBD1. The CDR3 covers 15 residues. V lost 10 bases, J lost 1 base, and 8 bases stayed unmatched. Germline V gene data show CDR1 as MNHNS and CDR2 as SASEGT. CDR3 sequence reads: CATVDRGGGTDTQYF. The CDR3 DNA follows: TGTGCCACCGTGGACAGGGGGGGAGGCACAGATACGCAGTATTTT.

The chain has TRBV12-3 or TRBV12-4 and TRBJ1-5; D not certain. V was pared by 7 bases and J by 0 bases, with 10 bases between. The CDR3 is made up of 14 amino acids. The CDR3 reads CASTNINSNQPQHF. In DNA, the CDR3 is TGTGCCAGCACCAACATCAATAGCAATCAGCCCCAGCATTTT.

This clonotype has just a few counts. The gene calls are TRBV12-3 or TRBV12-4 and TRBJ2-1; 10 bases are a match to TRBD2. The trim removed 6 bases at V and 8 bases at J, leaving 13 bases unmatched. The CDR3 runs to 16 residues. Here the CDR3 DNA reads TGTGCCAGCAGGGCGGCACTAGCGGGGCCGTGGGATGAGCAGTTCTTC. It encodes CASRAALAGPWDEQFF.

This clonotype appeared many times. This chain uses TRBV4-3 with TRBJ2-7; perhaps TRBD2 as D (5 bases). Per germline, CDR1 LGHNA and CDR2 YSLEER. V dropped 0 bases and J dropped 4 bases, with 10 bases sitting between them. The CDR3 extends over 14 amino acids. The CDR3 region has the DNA TGCGCCAGCAGCCAAGACTTATCGGGGTACGAGCAGTACTTC. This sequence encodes CASSQDLSGYEQYF.

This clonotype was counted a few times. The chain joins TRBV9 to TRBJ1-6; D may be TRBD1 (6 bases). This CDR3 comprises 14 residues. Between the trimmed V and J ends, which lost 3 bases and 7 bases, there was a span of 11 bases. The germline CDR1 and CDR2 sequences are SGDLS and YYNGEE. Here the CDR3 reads CASSGQAGNSPLHF. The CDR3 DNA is TGTGCCAGCAGCGGACAGGCGGGGAATTCACCCCTCCACTTT.

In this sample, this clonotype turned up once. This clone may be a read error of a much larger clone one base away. The CDR3 region has the DNA TGTGCCAGCAGCGTAGAAGGGGATAATTCACCCCTCCACTTT. This translates into CASSVEGDNSPLHF. The chain carries TRBV9 and TRBJ1-6; a possible D gene is TRBD1 (5 bases). V was pared by 0 bases and J by 5 bases, with 6 bases between. Germline V gene sequence: CDR1 SGDLS, CDR2 YYNGEE. This CDR3 spans 14 amino acids. Full variable domain (rest looked up from reference TRBV9 and TRBJ1-6): DSGVTQTPKHLITATGQRVTLRCSPRSGDLSVYWYQQSLDQGLQFLIQYYNGEERAKGNILERFSAQQFPDLHSELNLSSLELGDSALYFCASSVEGDNSPLHFGNGTRLTVT.